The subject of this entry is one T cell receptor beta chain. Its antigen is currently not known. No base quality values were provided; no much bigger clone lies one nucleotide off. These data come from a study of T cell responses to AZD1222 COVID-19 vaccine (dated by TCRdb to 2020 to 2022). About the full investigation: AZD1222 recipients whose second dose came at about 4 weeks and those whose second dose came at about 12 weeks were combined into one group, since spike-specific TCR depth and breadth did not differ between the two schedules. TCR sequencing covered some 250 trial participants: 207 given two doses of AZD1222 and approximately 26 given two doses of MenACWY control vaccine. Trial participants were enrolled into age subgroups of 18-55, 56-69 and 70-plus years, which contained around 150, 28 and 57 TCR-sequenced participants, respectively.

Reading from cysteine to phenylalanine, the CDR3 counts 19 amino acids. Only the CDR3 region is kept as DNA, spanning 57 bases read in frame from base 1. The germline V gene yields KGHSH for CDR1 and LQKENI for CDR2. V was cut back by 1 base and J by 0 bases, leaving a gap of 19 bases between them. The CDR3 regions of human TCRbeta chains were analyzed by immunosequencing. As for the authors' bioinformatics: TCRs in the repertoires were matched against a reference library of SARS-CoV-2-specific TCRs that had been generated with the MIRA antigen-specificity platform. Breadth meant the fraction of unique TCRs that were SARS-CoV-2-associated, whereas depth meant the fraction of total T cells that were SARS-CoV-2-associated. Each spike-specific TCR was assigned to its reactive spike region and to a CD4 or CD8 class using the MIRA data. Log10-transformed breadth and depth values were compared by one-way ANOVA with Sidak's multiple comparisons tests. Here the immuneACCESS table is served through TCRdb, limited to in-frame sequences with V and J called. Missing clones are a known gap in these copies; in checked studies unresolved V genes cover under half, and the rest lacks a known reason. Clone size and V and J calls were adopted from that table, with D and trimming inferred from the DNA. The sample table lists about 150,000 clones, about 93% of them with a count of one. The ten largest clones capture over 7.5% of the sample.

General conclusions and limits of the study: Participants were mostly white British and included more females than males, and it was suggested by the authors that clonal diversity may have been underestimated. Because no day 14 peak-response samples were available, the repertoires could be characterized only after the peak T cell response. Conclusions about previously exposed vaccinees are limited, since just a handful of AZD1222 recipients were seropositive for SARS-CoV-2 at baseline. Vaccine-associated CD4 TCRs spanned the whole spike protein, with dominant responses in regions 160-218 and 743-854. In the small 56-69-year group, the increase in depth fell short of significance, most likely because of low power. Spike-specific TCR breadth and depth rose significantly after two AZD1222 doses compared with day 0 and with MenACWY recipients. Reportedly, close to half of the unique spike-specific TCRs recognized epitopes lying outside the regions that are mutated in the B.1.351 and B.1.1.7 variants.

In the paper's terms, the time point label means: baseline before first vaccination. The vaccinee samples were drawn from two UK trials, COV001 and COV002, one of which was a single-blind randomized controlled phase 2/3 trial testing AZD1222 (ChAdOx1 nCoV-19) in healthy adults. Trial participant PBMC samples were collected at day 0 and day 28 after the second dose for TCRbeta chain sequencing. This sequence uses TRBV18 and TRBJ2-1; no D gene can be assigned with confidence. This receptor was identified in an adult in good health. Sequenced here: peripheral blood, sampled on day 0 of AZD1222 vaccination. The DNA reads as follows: TGTGCCAGCTCACCACAACCCTCGGTGAAGCTAACCTCCTACAATGAGCAGTTCTTC. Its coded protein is CASSPQPSVKLTSYNEQFF.